The 5 T cell receptor beta chains reported below all come from one sample, sequenced in a study of blood T cell repertoires in COVID-19. Sequencing used immunoSEQ multiplex PCR; TCRdb keeps in-frame clones, though not all of them. The sample shows some 200,000 clones, approximately 84% of them seen only once. The sequenced sample was peripheral blood. Receptors were obtained from a human donor with acute or convalescent COVID-19. The donor label of this sample is uncertain.

Comment on this clone: This sample includes further DNA sequences coding for the same CDR3. The chain combines TRBV30 with TRBJ2-5, with a possible D match to TRBD2 (6 bases). The CDR3 contains 18 residues. V lost 1 base and J lost 5, with 26 bases in between. The germline V gene has CDR1 GTSNPN and CDR2 SVGIG (reference sequence). The CDR3 here is CAWSALSGKTGARETQYF. The CDR3 DNA sequence: TGTGCCTGGAGTGCCCTCTCCGGAAAGACGGGAGCGAGGGAGACCCAGTACTTC.

This chain connects TRBV7-7 to TRBJ2-7; TRBD2 might be the D (5 bases). The V end lost 5 bases, the J end lost 7 bases, and 24 bases lay between the germline ends. Germline V lookup: CDR1 SSHAT, CDR2 FNYEAQ (reference sequence). The CDR3 runs 16 residues. The DNA of the CDR3 is TGTGCCAGCAGCCCTAGGAGCGTACTAGGGAGCACGGAGCAGTACTTC. It is translated as CASSPRSVLGSTEQYF.

The chain uses TRBV7-6 and TRBJ2-1; 7 bases agree with TRBD2. The CDR3 totals 15 residues. The germline V gene has CDR1 SGHVS and CDR2 FNYEAQ. V was clipped by 2 bases and J by 3 bases; unmatched bases: 4. CDR3 in DNA: TGTGCCAGCAGCTTAATGGTAGCGGGCTACAATGAGCAGTTCTTC. Encoded protein: CASSLMVAGYNEQFF.

The chain uses TRBV4-3 and TRBJ1-5, with D perhaps matching TRBD1 (5 bases). Between the trimmed V and J ends, which lost 0 bases and 2 bases, there was a span of 11 bases. This CDR3 spans 16 amino acids. CDR1 and CDR2 (germline): LGHNA, YSLEER. CDR3 residues: CASSQEAGTGNQPQHF. The CDR3 DNA reads TGCGCCAGCAGCCAAGAGGCGGGGACGGGCAATCAGCCCCAGCATTTT.

This clone was seen only once. The chain is built from TRBV7-3 and TRBJ2-1; the D gene is possibly TRBD1 (6 bases). The length of the CDR3 is 15 residues. The germline V gene encodes CDR1 SGHTA and CDR2 FQGTGA. Trimming removed 6 bases from V and 4 bases from J, with 16 bases in between. DNA for the CDR3: TGTGCCAGCAGTAGGGACATGTCGGAGTACAATGAGCAGTTCTTC. Translated: CASSRDMSEYNEQFF. The entire variable domain, with the rest obtained from reference TRBV7-3 and TRBJ2-1, is as follows: GAGVSQTPSNKVTEKGKYVELRCDPISGHTALYWYRQSLGQGPEFLIYFQGTGAADDSGLPNDRFFAVRPEGSVSTLKIQRTERGDSAVYLCASSRDMSEYNEQFFGPGTRLTVL.